One and the same sample provided the 5 T cell receptor beta chains below, sequenced in a study of radiation and T cells in renal cell carcinoma. The assay was immunoSEQ multiplex PCR, and TCRdb's table has in-frame clones only and misses some. The sample holds around 130,000 clones, roughly four fifths seen once. The time point denotes: blood 2 weeks post-SBRT. Specified treatment: 15 Gy SBRT to primary tumor, nephrectomy 4 weeks later. Sequencing was performed on blood, taken from a patient whose treatment included radiotherapy and nephrectomy. Receptors were obtained from a woman aged 55-69 years with renal cell carcinoma.

The V call is TRBV6-1, the J call TRBJ2-7; D may be TRBD1 (6 bases). The CDR3 length is 12 residues. The germline CDR1 and CDR2 sequences are MNHNS and SASEGT. With 8 bases removed from V and 3 bases from J, the gap between germline ends came to 11 bases. The CDR3 sequence is CASLKGGYEQYF. The CDR3, as DNA: TGTGCCAGCCTTAAAGGGGGCTACGAGCAGTACTTC.

The rearrangement links TRBV4-2 to TRBJ2-7; TRBD1 aligns across 8 bases. Germline V CDR1 and CDR2: LGHNA, YNFKEQ. Trimming cost V 4 bases and J 4 bases; bases outside gene matches: 9. The CDR3 runs to 15 residues. The chain's CDR3 is CASSRDRTGLYEQYF. In DNA form, the CDR3 reads TGTGCCAGCAGCCGAGATCGGACAGGGTTATACGAGCAGTACTTC.

The V gene is TRBV6-1, the J gene TRBJ2-5; D might be TRBD1 or TRBD2, each matching 5 bases. Per germline, CDR1 MNHNS and CDR2 SASEGT. This CDR3 comprises 15 residues. Trimming shortened V by 6 bases and J by 6 bases, and 20 bases separated the two germline ends. The chain's CDR3 is CASRERTEGRQTQYF. Written as DNA, the CDR3 is TGTGCCAGCAGGGAACGCACAGAGGGGCGGCAGACCCAGTACTTC.

The chain combines TRBV6-5 with TRBJ2-2; D not certain. This CDR3 has 13 amino acids. The V gene lost 4 bases and the J gene lost 3 bases, with 6 bases spanning the gap. Germline CDR1 reads MNHEY; CDR2 reads SVGAGI. The CDR3 bases are TGTGCCAGCAGTTCGGGTTACACCGGGGAGCTGTTTTTT. Amino acid sequence: CASSSGYTGELFF.

This clone showed up just a few times. V usage is TRBV5-4 and J usage is TRBJ2-1; perhaps TRBD1 as D (6 bases). This CDR3 contains 16 residues. Germline assignment: CDR1 SGHNT and CDR2 YYREEE (reference sequence). V lost 0 bases and J lost 1, with 11 bases in between. Here the CDR3 reads CASSLAGRGSYNEQFF. Written as DNA, the CDR3 is TGTGCCAGCAGCTTGGCCGGCAGGGGATCCTACAATGAGCAGTTCTTC.